A selection of T cell receptor beta chains follows, all from one sample in a study of blood T cells in healthy people across ages. Each CDR3 protein is one row after TCRdb ran MiXCR on the 5' RACE reads. Of 540,000 or so distinct CDR3 sequences in the sample, around 48% were seen once. Input material: blood. These receptor sequences come from a man older than 75 in good health. The CDR3 runs from the conserved cysteine through the conserved F or W.

J	V	CDR3
TRBJ1-1	TRBV27	CASSTGLLNTEAFF
TRBJ1-2	TRBV7-2	CASSLSRGDYGYTF
TRBJ2-5	TRBV3-1	CASSQDLEETQYF
TRBJ1-2	TRBV4-3	CASSKGVEDYGYTF
TRBJ2-5	TRBV7-2	CASSLGTSGRLRIGTQYF
TRBJ1-5	TRBV30	CAWTQNSNQPQHF
TRBJ2-3	TRBV14	CASSQDRVPQYF
TRBJ2-7	TRBV6-2/TRBV6-3	CASRTTTPLGNYEQYF
TRBJ1-2	TRBV3-1	CASSLQELDGYTF
TRBJ2-3	TRBV5-1	CASSPRDEDTDTQYF
TRBJ2-1	TRBV7-3	CASSVNRPGLGSINEQFF
TRBJ2-5	TRBV11-2	CASSSTRAGTSGRNNEQYF
TRBJ1-6	TRBV5-1	CASSLGQGIGASPLHF
TRBJ2-7	TRBV30	CAWSVRGYEQYF
TRBJ2-1	TRBV29-1	CSVDGTGLNEQFF
TRBJ2-1	TRBV9	CASSTSAGMNNEQFF
TRBJ2-2	TRBV7-3	CASSLTSDSNTGELFF
TRBJ2-7	TRBV5-1	CASSFSGAPSYEQYF
TRBJ1-1	TRBV6-6	CASSLDRTEAFF